This T cell receptor (beta chain) comes out of a study of molecular identifiers for immune sequencing clone quantification. Study-wide context: Replicate RNA came from approximately 20,000 or 98,000 naive CD8 cells and was split five ways, and four parts were sequenced.

In the sort, naive CD8 T cells were defined as CD8+CD4-CCR7+CD45RA+. This clonotype came up once. Its target is unknown. A much larger clone lies a single base off, so this may be a read error. TCRdb analysed the PCR reads with MiXCR anew, one entry per CDR3 protein. The repertoire holds about 510,000 distinct CDR3 sequences, roughly 26% seen once, with about 0.75% in the top ten. Regarding the study as a whole: Clones carrying above 20 RNA copies accounted for over 99% of effector molecules, under 1% in naive cells. Spiked TCR RNA from one Jurkat cell reportedly showed up when mixed among 950,000 to 1,000,000 naive cells.

The V gene's germline CDR1 is SEHNR and CDR2 FQNEAQ (reference sequence). The trim removed 4 bases at V and 3 bases at J, leaving 11 bases unmatched. The CDR3 runs 16 residues. Sequencing input: naive CD8+ T cells from blood, with Jurkat cell RNA spiked in. Subset given: FACS-sorted CD8+CD4-CCR7+CD45RA+ naive T cells. The receptor comes from a human donor in good health. Some libraries in this study had Jurkat cell RNA spiked in. The genes are TRBV7-9 and TRBJ2-7; TRBD2 agrees at 8 bases. CDR3 sequence reads: CASSSGTRGGHYEQYF. The CDR3 nucleotides read TGTGCCAGCAGCTCCGGGACTAGGGGGGGCCACTACGAGCAGTACTTC.